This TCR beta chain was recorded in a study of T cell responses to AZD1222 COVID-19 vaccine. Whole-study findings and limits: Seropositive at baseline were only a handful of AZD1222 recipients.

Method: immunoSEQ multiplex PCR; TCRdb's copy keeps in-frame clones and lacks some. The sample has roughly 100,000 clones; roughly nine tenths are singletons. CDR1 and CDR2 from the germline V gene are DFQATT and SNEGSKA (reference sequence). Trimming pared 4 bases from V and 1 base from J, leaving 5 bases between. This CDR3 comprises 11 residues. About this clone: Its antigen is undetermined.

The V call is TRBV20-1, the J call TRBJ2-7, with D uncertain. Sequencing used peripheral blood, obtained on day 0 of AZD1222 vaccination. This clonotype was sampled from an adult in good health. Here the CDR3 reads CSATASYEQYF. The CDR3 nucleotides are TGCAGTGCTACCGCTTCCTACGAGCAGTACTTC.